Listed below are T cell receptor beta chains from one sample, sequenced in a study of T cell changes during pregnancy in multiple sclerosis. The method was immunoSEQ multiplex PCR; TCRdb's version includes in-frame clones alone and lacks a portion of them. The sample holds some 41,000 clones, 70% to 90% seen once. The input for sequencing was CD4+ T cells from peripheral blood mononuclear cells, taken after pregnancy. Receptor source: a female donor with multiple sclerosis, enrolled in a pregnancy study. The CDR3 runs from the conserved cysteine through the conserved F or W. Each record gives: J gene, CDR3 length, D gene, clone size, V gene, CDR3 protein, CDR3 DNA. D genes are given only for firm matches. Size tells how often a clone was seen (once, few, many) or the class of an expanded clone, and some rows leave it out.

j_gene: TRBJ1-1
len: 13
d_gene: NA
abundance: NA
v_gene: TRBV2
CDR3aa: CASAGGLGTEAFF
CDR3nt: TGTGCCAGTGCGGGTGGTCTGGGCACTGAAGCTTTCTTT

j_gene: TRBJ1-2
len: 12
d_gene: NA
abundance: NA
v_gene: TRBV5-6
CDR3aa: CASSSRVEGYTF
CDR3nt: TGTGCCAGCAGCTCCAGGGTAGAGGGCTACACCTTC

j_gene: TRBJ2-4
len: 15
d_gene: TRBD1
abundance: NA
v_gene: TRBV28
CDR3aa: CASSARQGIENIQYF
CDR3nt: TGTGCCAGCAGTGCAAGACAGGGTATTGAAAACATTCAGTACTTC

j_gene: TRBJ2-5
len: 15
d_gene: NA
abundance: NA
v_gene: TRBV28
CDR3aa: CASSKRSKAEETQYF
CDR3nt: TGTGCCAGCAGCAAACGGAGTAAGGCCGAAGAGACCCAGTACTTC

j_gene: TRBJ1-2
len: 12
d_gene: NA
abundance: NA
v_gene: TRBV5-6
CDR3aa: CASSAGSDGYTF
CDR3nt: TGTGCCAGCAGCGCAGGGTCTGATGGCTACACCTTC

j_gene: TRBJ2-2
len: 16
d_gene: NA
abundance: NA
v_gene: TRBV7-9
CDR3aa: CASSSRGTANTGELFF
CDR3nt: TGTGCCAGCAGCTCTAGGGGGACGGCGAACACCGGGGAGCTGTTTTTT

j_gene: TRBJ1-1
len: 15
d_gene: NA
abundance: NA
v_gene: TRBV29-1
CDR3aa: CSVKILRGRSTEAFF
CDR3nt: TGCAGCGTTAAAATACTGCGGGGTAGAAGCACTGAAGCTTTCTTT

j_gene: TRBJ2-5
len: 17
d_gene: TRBD1
abundance: NA
v_gene: TRBV5-1
CDR3aa: CASSLGTGTGKGETQYF
CDR3nt: TGCGCCAGCAGCTTGGGGACCGGGACAGGGAAAGGAGAGACCCAGTACTTC

j_gene: TRBJ1-4
len: 15
d_gene: TRBD1
abundance: NA
v_gene: TRBV2
CDR3aa: CASSEVSGGREKLFF
CDR3nt: TGTGCCAGCAGTGAAGTGTCAGGGGGTCGTGAAAAACTGTTTTTT

j_gene: TRBJ2-3
len: 15
d_gene: TRBD1
abundance: NA
v_gene: TRBV7-9
CDR3aa: CASSLTGQGTDTQYF
CDR3nt: TGTGCCAGCAGCTTAACGGGACAGGGCACAGATACGCAGTATTTT

j_gene: TRBJ2-7
len: 12
d_gene: NA
abundance: NA
v_gene: TRBV28
CDR3aa: CASRASAYEQYF
CDR3nt: TGTGCCAGCAGAGCCTCGGCCTACGAGCAGTACTTC

j_gene: TRBJ2-2
len: 14
d_gene: NA
abundance: once
v_gene: TRBV7-3
CDR3aa: CASTPARNTGELFF
CDR3nt: TGTGCCAGCACCCCAGCGAGGAACACCGGGGAGCTGTTTTTT

j_gene: TRBJ2-5
len: 16
d_gene: TRBD1
abundance: once
v_gene: TRBV9
CDR3aa: CASSASPGTGQETQYF
CDR3nt: TGTGCCAGCAGCGCATCTCCCGGGACAGGGCAAGAGACCCAGTACTTC

j_gene: TRBJ1-5
len: 14
d_gene: TRBD1
abundance: NA
v_gene: TRBV30
CDR3aa: CAWSKQGGYQPQHF
CDR3nt: TGTGCCTGGAGTAAACAGGGGGGTTATCAGCCCCAGCATTTT

j_gene: TRBJ2-3
len: 15
d_gene: NA
abundance: NA
v_gene: TRBV30
CDR3aa: CAWRNGGPWTDTQYF
CDR3nt: TGTGCCTGGAGAAATGGAGGGCCATGGACAGATACGCAGTATTTT

j_gene: TRBJ2-5
len: 16
d_gene: NA
abundance: NA
v_gene: TRBV5-1
CDR3aa: CASSPRGDSRGETQYF
CDR3nt: TGCGCCAGCAGCCCCCGCGGTGACTCACGAGGGGAGACCCAGTACTTC

j_gene: TRBJ2-3
len: 14
d_gene: TRBD2
abundance: NA
v_gene: TRBV10-3
CDR3aa: CAITGGRGTDTQYF
CDR3nt: TGTGCCATCACGGGCGGGAGAGGCACAGATACGCAGTATTTT

j_gene: TRBJ1-4
len: 15
d_gene: NA
abundance: NA
v_gene: TRBV18
CDR3aa: CASSPRDTEGEKLFF
CDR3nt: TGTGCCAGCTCACCAAGGGACACTGAGGGAGAAAAACTGTTTTTT

j_gene: TRBJ2-3
len: 16
d_gene: TRBD2
abundance: NA
v_gene: TRBV9
CDR3aa: CASSVAGGDSTDTQYF
CDR3nt: TGTGCCAGCAGCGTAGCTGGGGGGGATTCAACAGATACGCAGTATTTT

j_gene: TRBJ2-7
len: 15
d_gene: TRBD2
abundance: NA
v_gene: TRBV7-2
CDR3aa: CASSFGLAGAYEQYF
CDR3nt: TGTGCCAGCAGCTTCGGTCTAGCGGGCGCCTACGAGCAGTACTTC

j_gene: TRBJ2-5
len: 15
d_gene: NA
abundance: NA
v_gene: TRBV7-8
CDR3aa: CASSPPLREGETQYF
CDR3nt: TGTGCCAGCAGCCCCCCGTTGCGGGAAGGAGAGACCCAGTACTTC

j_gene: TRBJ2-1
len: 16
d_gene: TRBD2
abundance: NA
v_gene: TRBV25-1
CDR3aa: CASRTSGTDSYNEQFF
CDR3nt: TGTGCCAGCAGGACTAGCGGGACCGACTCCTACAATGAGCAGTTCTTC

j_gene: TRBJ1-5
len: 17
d_gene: TRBD1
abundance: NA
v_gene: TRBV18
CDR3aa: CASSPTTGNWGNQPQHF
CDR3nt: TGTGCCAGCTCACCGACGACAGGGAATTGGGGCAATCAGCCCCAGCATTTT